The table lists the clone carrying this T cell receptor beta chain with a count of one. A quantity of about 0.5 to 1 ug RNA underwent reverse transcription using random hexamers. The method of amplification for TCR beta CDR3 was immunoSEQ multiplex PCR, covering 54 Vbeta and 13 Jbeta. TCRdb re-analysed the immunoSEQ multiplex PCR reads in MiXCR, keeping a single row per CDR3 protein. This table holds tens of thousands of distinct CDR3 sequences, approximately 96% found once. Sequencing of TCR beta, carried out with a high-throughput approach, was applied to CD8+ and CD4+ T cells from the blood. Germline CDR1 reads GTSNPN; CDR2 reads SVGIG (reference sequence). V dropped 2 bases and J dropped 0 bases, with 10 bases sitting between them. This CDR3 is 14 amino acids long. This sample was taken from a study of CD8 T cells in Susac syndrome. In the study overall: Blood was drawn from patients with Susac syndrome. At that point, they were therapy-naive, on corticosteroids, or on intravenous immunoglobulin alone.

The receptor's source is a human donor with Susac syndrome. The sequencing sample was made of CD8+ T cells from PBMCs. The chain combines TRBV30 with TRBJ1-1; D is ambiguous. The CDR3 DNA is TGTGCCTGGAGTCCCCGACTGGTGAACACTGAAGCTTTCTTT. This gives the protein CAWSPRLVNTEAFF.